The following is a TCR beta chain sequence with its context. Under the authors' procedure: By means of reference gene primer amplification, nucleated cell counts were estimated. Clones were read by immunoSEQ multiplex PCR, and TCRdb kept only the in-frame ones, dropping some. That table is the source of V, J and clone size, and D and trimming were worked out from the DNA. Here the sample spans over 70,000 clones, about 80% being singletons. This record comes from a study of blood T cell repertoires in COVID-19. Looking at the study overall: Collection of acute and convalescent COVID-19 samples took place in the United States, Italy and Spain. Sample material is recorded as cDNA or gDNA derived from T cells, B-cell-depleted T cells, or PBMCs.

The CDR3 extends over 13 amino acids. Germline V gene sequence: CDR1 SGHTA, CDR2 FQGTGA. V was clipped by 5 bases and J by 2 bases, with 10 bases between them. The specimen sequenced was peripheral blood. The TCR originated in a woman in her seventies with acute or convalescent COVID-19. The chain links TRBV7-3 to TRBJ2-7; a possible D gene is TRBD2 (5 bases). The CDR3 DNA reads as TGTGCCAGCAGCCCGGGATCAACCTACGAGCAGTACTTC. Its protein product is CASSPGSTYEQYF.